A selection of T cell receptor beta chains follows, all from one sample in a study of T cell changes during pregnancy in multiple sclerosis. Data came from immunoSEQ multiplex PCR; TCRdb stores just in-frame clones and leaves some out. The repertoire includes more than 45,000 clones, 85% to 95% of them detected once, and approximately 3.8% sits in the top ten. The sample in question was CD8+ T cells from peripheral blood mononuclear cells, obtained in the second trimester of pregnancy. These receptors all come from a female donor with multiple sclerosis, enrolled in a pregnancy study. CDR3s include the opening cysteine and the closing phenylalanine or tryptophan. The D gene is left open where the match is weak. Size tells how often a clone was seen (once, few, many) or the class of an expanded clone, and some rows leave it out.

j_call | v_call | clone_size | d_call | cdr3_aa | cdr3_nt
TRBJ2-7 | TRBV7-3 | once | . | CASSPTEGPYEQYF | TGTGCCAGCAGCCCAACGGAGGGACCCTACGAGCAGTACTTC
TRBJ2-7 | TRBV19 | . | . | CASSIDQGKGYEQYF | TGTGCCAGTAGTATAGATCAGGGGAAAGGCTACGAGCAGTACTTC
TRBJ1-4 | TRBV4-3 | . | . | CASSLDRTTNEKLFF | TGCGCCAGCAGCTTGGACAGAACAACTAATGAAAAACTGTTTTTT
TRBJ2-2 | TRBV10-1 | . | TRBD2 | CATSPGLGTGELFF | TGCGCCACCTCTCCGGGACTAGGTACCGGGGAGCTGTTTTTT
TRBJ1-2 | TRBV6-5 | . | . | CASGGAVYGYTF | TGTGCCAGCGGCGGGGCGGTTTACGGCTACACCTTC
TRBJ2-7 | TRBV27 | . | . | CASRGRGIYEQYF | TGTGCCAGCAGGGGCCGGGGGATCTACGAGCAGTACTTC
TRBJ2-1 | TRBV6-6 | . | TRBD2 | CASSYNSGRVYNEQFF | TGTGCCAGCAGTTACAATAGCGGGAGAGTCTACAATGAGCAGTTCTTC
TRBJ1-2 | TRBV30 | . | TRBD1 | CAWSGQGNSYGYTF | TGTGCCTGGAGTGGACAGGGTAATTCCTATGGCTACACCTTC
TRBJ1-1 | TRBV19 | few | . | CASSIVDTEAFF | TGTGCCAGTAGTATAGTAGACACTGAAGCTTTCTTT
TRBJ1-2 | TRBV5-4 | . | TRBD1 | CASSSREGAGYGYTF | TGTGCCAGCAGCTCCCGCGAGGGGGCGGGGTATGGCTACACCTTC
TRBJ2-7 | TRBV9 | . | . | CASSSRGAPREQYF | TGTGCCAGCAGCTCTCGGGGTGCGCCCCGGGAGCAGTACTTC
TRBJ2-3 | TRBV7-2 | . | TRBD2 | CASSLAWGGYTDTQYF | TGTGCCAGCAGCTTAGCTTGGGGGGGGTACACAGATACGCAGTATTTT
TRBJ1-2 | TRBV13 | . | . | CASSSEGAYGYTF | TGTGCCAGCAGCTCCGAGGGTGCCTATGGCTACACCTTC
TRBJ1-5 | TRBV4-3 | . | . | CASSQDRELGNQPQHF | TGCGCCAGCAGCCAAGATCGGGAGCTGGGAAATCAGCCCCAGCATTTT
TRBJ2-7 | TRBV7-7 | . | . | CASSLATGSSYGQYF | TGTGCCAGCAGCTTAGCGACCGGGAGCTCCTACGGGCAGTACTTC
TRBJ2-1 | TRBV18 | . | TRBD1 | CASSPPDRGASDEQFF | TGTGCCAGCTCACCTCCGGACAGGGGAGCGTCCGATGAGCAGTTCTTC
TRBJ2-7 | TRBV27 | . | . | CASSPLRGAPLEQYF | TGTGCCAGCAGTCCTCTCCGCGGCGCCCCACTCGAGCAGTACTTC
TRBJ2-7 | TRBV18 | . | TRBD2 | CASSPGLASEQYF | TGTGCCAGCTCACCGGGACTAGCCTCCGAGCAGTACTTC
TRBJ1-1 | TRBV27 | . | TRBD1 | CASSKLGTGVKNTEAFF | TGTGCCAGCAGTAAGTTGGGGACAGGGGTGAAGAACACTGAAGCTTTCTTT
TRBJ2-7 | TRBV9 | once | . | CASSEGKGIGYEQYF | TGTGCCAGCAGCGAAGGGAAGGGGATCGGCTACGAGCAGTACTTC
TRBJ2-7 | TRBV10-3 | . | . | CAISVGHVSSYEQYF | TGTGCCATCAGTGTAGGACACGTAAGCTCCTACGAGCAGTACTTC
TRBJ1-5 | TRBV9 | . | . | CASSVGTDNQPQHF | TGTGCCAGCAGCGTAGGGACAGACAATCAGCCCCAGCATTTT
TRBJ1-1 | TRBV15 | . | TRBD1 | CATSRPDRGKTEAFF | TGTGCCACCAGCAGACCGGACAGGGGTAAAACTGAAGCTTTCTTT
TRBJ1-5 | TRBV19 | . | . | CASTTGNQPQHF | TGTGCCAGTACGACAGGCAATCAGCCCCAGCATTTT